This T cell receptor (beta chain) was profiled in a study of CD8 T cells in Susac syndrome. An input of roughly 0.5 to 1 ug of RNA was subjected to reverse transcription using random hexamers. The CDR3 of TCR beta was amplified by immunoSEQ multiplex PCR across 54 Vbeta and 13 Jbeta. TCRdb used MiXCR to reprocess the immunoSEQ multiplex PCR reads, holding one entry per CDR3 protein. The table has about 280,000 distinct CDR3 sequences, roughly 85% seen once. The V gene's germline CDR1 is SEHNR and CDR2 FQNEAQ (reference sequence). V was trimmed by 1 base and J by 5 bases, leaving 20 bases between them. This CDR3 has 17 residues. Sequencing of TCR beta was performed on blood CD8+ and CD4+ T cells. Isolation of CD8+ and CD4+ T cells was performed negatively, whereas enrichment of TEMRA cells was done by FACS.

The chain links TRBV7-9 to TRBJ2-5; D possibly matches TRBD1 or TRBD2 (5 bases each). The clonotype comes from a human donor with multiple sclerosis. Sequences were obtained from CD8+ T cells from PBMCs. Written as DNA, the CDR3 is TGTGCCAGCAGCTTAGGTACCGGGAACAGGTTGTCCGAGACCCAGTACTTC. Translation: CASSLGTGNRLSETQYF. Looking up the rest from reference TRBV7-9 and TRBJ2-5 gives the full variable domain: DTGVSQNPRHKITKRGQNVTFRCDPISEHNRLYWYRQTLGQGPEFLTYFQNEAQLEKSRLLSDRFSAERPKGSFSTLEIQRTEQGDSAMYLCASSLGTGNRLSETQYFGPGTRLLVL.